This TCR beta chain came from a study of T cell repertoires in cytomegalovirus infection. V lost 0 bases to trimming and J lost 1 base, with 15 bases between them. CDR3 length: 17 amino acids. Germline loops: CDR1 MNHEY, CDR2 SVGEGT. TCRdb used MiXCR to reprocess the reads, holding one entry per CDR3 protein. The sample contains 310,000 or so distinct CDR3 sequences, around a quarter of which appear only once. Turning to this clonotype: Antigen unknown.

Sequencing was performed on cultured PBMCs, taken from culture after CMV antigen stimulation. The TCR was taken from a human donor in good health (CMV status not recorded). Some clones in this sample may be carry-over from other donors' samples. V gene TRBV6-2 or TRBV6-3 combines with J gene TRBJ1-1, with a tentative D call TRBD1 (5 bases). For the CDR3, the DNA is TGTGCCAGCAGTTACTCGACGCGGGGCGGGAGGAACACTGAAGCTTTCTTT. Residues: CASSYSTRGGRNTEAFF.